Below are 9 T cell receptor beta chains sequenced from a single sample in a study of T cells in Graves' hyperthyroidism and ophthalmopathy. Amplified regions were TCR beta CDR3 sequences from RNA transcripts. RT-PCR in the first round (using the HTBI primer set) targeted the TCR CDR3. TCRdb called the multiplex PCR reads again in MiXCR, with one record for every CDR3 protein. The data show 400,000 to 500,000 distinct CDR3 sequences, with 14% seen just once and 15% to 20% held by the top ten. Input material: blood. These receptor sequences come from a woman under 30 with Graves' hyperthyroidism.

This clonotype was counted at least ten times. V gene TRBV6-5 combines with J gene TRBJ1-2, with D hard to call. V shed 4 bases and J shed 6 bases, with 12 bases lying between them. This CDR3 has 13 residues. Looked up from germline, CDR1 is MNHEY and CDR2 is SVGAGI. CDR3 sequence reads: CASSSRGSDGYTF. In DNA, the CDR3 is TGTGCCAGCAGTTCTAGAGGGAGTGATGGCTACACCTTC.

The table lists this clonotype with many counts. The chain links TRBV11-3 to TRBJ2-3, with 7 bases lining up with TRBD2. This CDR3 has 18 residues. J was trimmed by 0 bases and V by 1 base; bases with no gene match: 10. Per the germline V gene, CDR1 is SGHNT and CDR2 is YENEEA. CDR3 amino acids: CASSLAGGSRPSTDTQYF. The DNA of the CDR3 is TGTGCCAGCAGCTTAGCGGGGGGTTCTCGCCCAAGCACAGATACGCAGTATTTT.

This clonotype was seen only a few times. The chain combines TRBV6-4 with TRBJ1-1, with 9 nucleotides matching TRBD1. This CDR3 contains 14 residues. J gave up 7 bases and V 6 bases, and 9 bases lay outside the gene matches. CDR1 and CDR2 (germline): MRHNA, SNTAGT. The CDR3: CASRPVQGAGEAFF. As DNA, the CDR3 is TGTGCCAGCAGGCCGGTACAGGGGGCAGGTGAAGCTTTCTTT.

The CDR3 DNA sequence: TGTGCCAGCAGCCCGGCCGGGGTCCCCTACGAGCAGTACGTC. It translates to CASSPAGVPYEQYV. The gene calls are TRBV9 and TRBJ2-7; a weak D match, TRBD2 (5 bases). CDR3 length: 14 residues. Trimming shortened V by 4 bases and J by 2 bases, and 13 bases separated the two germline ends. Germline CDR1 reads SGDLS; CDR2 reads YYNGEE.

This clonotype was seen many times. V is TRBV12-3 or TRBV12-4 and J is TRBJ1-1; the match to TRBD1 covers 9 bases. V shed 6 bases and J 5 bases; nucleotides not matched to a gene: 7. The CDR3 covers 14 residues. The CDR3 here is CASRPTGGATEAFF. Here the CDR3 DNA reads TGTGCCAGCAGACCAACAGGGGGCGCAACTGAAGCTTTCTTT.

This clonotype was recorded many times. The rearrangement uses TRBV20-1 and TRBJ2-1, with 8 bases lining up with TRBD2. CDR1 and CDR2 (germline): DFQATT, SNEGSKA (reference sequence). There are 16 residues in the CDR3. V was pared by 2 bases and J by 1 base, with 7 bases of the junction left unmatched. As DNA, the CDR3 is TGCAGTGCTAGAAAAGGGGCGGGAGGTTCCTACAATGAGCAGTTCTTC. Encoded protein: CSARKGAGGSYNEQFF.

The chain links TRBV25-1 to TRBJ1-4; D is unresolved. Trimming cost V 3 bases and J 6 bases, with 14 bases left between them. CDR1 and CDR2 (germline): MGHDK, SYGVNS. The CDR3 sequence is 15 residues long. Written as DNA, the CDR3 is TGTGCCAGCAGTGAGATGAGGTTCTCAGATGAAAAACTGTTTTTT. This encodes CASSEMRFSDEKLFF.

The rearrangement joins TRBV19 to TRBJ1-5; D unclear. Germline V CDR1 and CDR2: LNHDA, SQIVND (reference sequence). This CDR3 has 18 amino acids. V lost 0 bases to trimming and J lost 3 bases, with 18 bases between them. The CDR3 loop is CASSIDMRSGIFNQPQHF. The CDR3 nucleotides are TGTGCCAGTAGTATAGATATGCGTTCTGGAATTTTCAATCAGCCCCAGCATTTT.

Many counts were recorded for this clonotype. The V call is TRBV18, the J call TRBJ1-1; 8 bases agree with TRBD1. This CDR3 has 15 amino acids. Germline V gene sequence: CDR1 KGHSH, CDR2 LQKENI. V shed 6 bases, J shed 1 base, and the junction held 7 bases outside the gene matches. CDR3 sequence (DNA): TGTGCCAGCTCCCGAGGACAGGGAAAGAACACTGAAGCTTTCTTT. It specifies CASSRGQGKNTEAFF.